These T cell receptor beta chains were read from a single sample in a study of blood T cell repertoires in COVID-19. The table came from immunoSEQ multiplex PCR; TCRdb's copy has only in-frame clones and leaves some out. In the table there are 35,000 to 50,000 clones, 85% of which are singletons. Sequenced material: peripheral blood. These receptors originate from a woman in her 70s in a cohort sampled during active COVID-19. CDR3s include the opening cysteine and the closing phenylalanine or tryptophan. D genes are given only for firm matches. Where a row states a size, it is once, few, many or the class of an expanded clone; other rows omit it.

v_gene	d_gene	j_gene	abundance	CDR3aa	CDR3nt
TRBV5-1	TRBD2	TRBJ2-3	-	CASSLTASGSPDTQYF	TGCGCCAGCAGCTTGACGGCTAGCGGGAGCCCAGATACGCAGTATTTT
TRBV19	-	TRBJ2-5	-	CASSQGPSKETQYF	TGTGCCAGCTCCCAGGGCCCTAGTAAAGAGACCCAGTACTTC
TRBV12-3/TRBV12-4	-	TRBJ2-5	-	CASSSLKGETQYF	TGTGCCAGCAGTTCGTTAAAGGGGGAGACCCAGTACTTC
TRBV27	-	TRBJ2-1	-	CASYPSGSYNEQFF	TGTGCCAGCTACCCCTCGGGTTCCTACAATGAGCAGTTCTTC
TRBV28	-	TRBJ2-1	-	CASMKDINNEQFF	TGTGCCAGCATGAAGGACATTAACAATGAGCAGTTCTTC
TRBV19	-	TRBJ2-1	-	CASSMGTRYNEQFF	TGTGCCAGTAGTATGGGGACTCGCTACAATGAGCAGTTCTTC
TRBV13	-	TRBJ2-2	-	CASSLSQDRYTGELFF	TGTGCCAGCAGCCTAAGTCAGGATAGATACACCGGGGAGCTGTTTTTT
TRBV18	-	TRBJ2-1	-	CASTTGTVQYNEQFF	TGTGCCAGCACGACCGGGACTGTCCAATACAATGAGCAGTTCTTC
TRBV18	TRBD1	TRBJ1-1	-	CASSPDRGPEAFF	TGTGCCAGCTCTCCCGACAGGGGTCCTGAAGCTTTCTTT
TRBV2	-	TRBJ1-1	-	CASSQQGNTEAFF	TGTGCCAGCAGCCAACAGGGGAACACTGAAGCTTTCTTT
TRBV4-1	TRBD2	TRBJ2-1	-	CASSQEGPPSGTYNEQFF	TGCGCCAGCAGCCAAGAAGGCCCCCCTAGCGGGACCTACAATGAGCAGTTCTTC
TRBV27	-	TRBJ1-1	once	CASSHLQGRPAEAFF	TGTGCCAGCAGTCACCTACAGGGACGGCCCGCTGAAGCTTTCTTT
TRBV3-1/TRBV3-2	TRBD1	TRBJ1-5	-	CASSQGTGYQPQHF	TGTGCCAGCAGCCAGGGGACAGGCTATCAGCCCCAGCATTTT
TRBV5-1	-	TRBJ1-5	-	CASSPGTHSNQPQHF	TGCGCCAGCAGCCCTGGGACTCATAGCAATCAGCCCCAGCATTTT
TRBV11-2	TRBD2	TRBJ2-3	-	CATQSGLALNTQYF	TGTGCCACCCAGTCGGGACTAGCCTTAAATACGCAGTATTTT
TRBV19	-	TRBJ2-5	medium-sized	CASSPQQTGTLGETQYF	TGTGCCAGTAGTCCCCAACAAACGGGAACCTTGGGAGAGACCCAGTACTTC
TRBV27	-	TRBJ1-1	-	CASGWRQGVVNTEAFF	TGTGCCAGCGGGTGGCGTCAGGGTGTTGTGAACACTGAAGCTTTCTTT
TRBV19	TRBD2	TRBJ2-1	-	CASTPSGTTYNEQFF	TGTGCCAGTACCCCTAGCGGGACTACCTACAATGAGCAGTTCTTC
TRBV7-9	TRBD2	TRBJ2-1	-	CASTPAGGNEQFF	TGTGCCAGCACCCCAGCGGGAGGGAATGAGCAGTTCTTC
TRBV19	TRBD2	TRBJ2-7	-	CASRKTSGPPYEQYF	TGTGCCAGTAGAAAGACTAGCGGCCCGCCCTACGAGCAGTACTTC
TRBV10-3	-	TRBJ2-5	-	CAISELGGFGETQYF	TGTGCCATCAGTGAGTTGGGGGGATTTGGAGAGACCCAGTACTTC
TRBV27	TRBD2	TRBJ2-7	-	CASSLRLAGSLPYEQYF	TGTGCCAGCAGTTTACGCCTAGCGGGCTCACTACCCTACGAGCAGTACTTC
TRBV5-1	-	TRBJ1-2	-	CASSLASGRPYGYTF	TGCGCCAGCAGCTTGGCCTCAGGGAGGCCCTATGGCTACACCTTC
TRBV18	TRBD2	TRBJ2-3	-	CASSRNSGELTDTQYF	TGTGCCAGCTCTCGCAATAGCGGGGAGTTAACAGATACGCAGTATTTT
TRBV10-1	TRBD1	TRBJ2-7	-	CASSAGQGREQYF	TGCGCCAGCAGCGCAGGACAGGGGCGCGAGCAGTACTTC
TRBV27	TRBD1	TRBJ2-1	-	CASRADRGSYNEQFF	TGTGCCAGCAGGGCGGACAGGGGTTCCTACAATGAGCAGTTCTTC
TRBV11-2	TRBD1	TRBJ2-7	-	CASSSVRGQGAGSYEQYF	TGTGCCAGCAGCTCCGTCCGGGGACAGGGGGCGGGATCCTACGAGCAGTACTTC
TRBV2	TRBD2	TRBJ2-3	-	CASSGTSGSTDTQYF	TGTGCCAGCAGTGGGACTAGCGGGAGCACAGATACGCAGTATTTT
TRBV19	TRBD1	TRBJ2-1	-	CASSRSGTGGTNEQFF	TGTGCCAGTAGTCGATCCGGGACAGGGGGGACCAATGAGCAGTTCTTC
TRBV18	TRBD1	TRBJ2-7	few	CASSSGTGYEQYF	TGTGCCAGCTCTTCCGGGACAGGGTACGAGCAGTACTTC
TRBV12-2	-	TRBJ2-3	-	CASRGPPRLAGGRPRVQYF	TGTGCAAGTCGCGGGCCTCCTCGACTAGCGGGAGGGCGACCCCGGGTGCAGTATTTT
TRBV1	-	TRBJ2-7	-	CTSSQDKDPTSGRTAEKYEQYF	TGCACCAGCAGCCAAGATAAAGACCCGACTAGCGGGAGGACCGCCGAGAAGTACGAGCAATACTTC
TRBV2	-	TRBJ2-6	-	CASSAVRSGANVLTF	TGTGCCAGCAGTGCGGTTAGATCTGGGGCCAACGTCCTGACTTTC
TRBV10-2	TRBD2	TRBJ2-1	-	CASTRTSGRMAYNEQFF	TGCGCCAGCACACGGACTAGCGGGAGAATGGCTTACAATGAGCAGTTCTTC
TRBV28	-	TRBJ1-4	once	CASSPAEKLFF	TGTGCCAGCAGTCCCGCGGAAAAACTGTTTTTT
TRBV7-6	TRBD2	TRBJ2-3	-	CASSPGLAGGPSTDTQYF	TGTGCCAGCAGCCCAGGACTAGCGGGAGGGCCAAGCACAGATACGCAGTATTTT
TRBV19	TRBD1	TRBJ1-4	once	CASSMDRGTNEKLFF	TGTGCCAGTAGCATGGACAGGGGAACTAATGAAAAACTGTTTTTT
TRBV25-1	-	TRBJ1-4	once	CASSETLPGEKLFF	TGTGCCAGCAGTGAAACCTTACCGGGTGAAAAACTGTTTTTT
TRBV5-4	-	TRBJ2-7	-	CASSPQGGSYEQYF	TGTGCCAGCAGCCCACAGGGAGGGTCCTACGAGCAGTACTTC
TRBV7-2	TRBD2	TRBJ2-3	-	CASSLGPAGGADTQYF	TGTGCCAGCAGCTTAGGTCCAGCGGGAGGGGCAGATACGCAGTATTTT
TRBV27	TRBD1	TRBJ2-2	-	CASRRTDRDRGYTGELFF	TGTGCCAGCAGACGGACAGACCGGGACAGGGGGTACACCGGGGAGCTGTTTTTT
TRBV6-2/TRBV6-3	-	TRBJ1-1	-	CASSLPGTFASEAFF	TGTGCCAGCAGTTTGCCCGGGACATTCGCTTCTGAAGCTTTCTTT
TRBV5-1	-	TRBJ2-1	-	CASSLGVGVYEQFF	TGCGCCAGCAGCTTGGGGGTCGGGGTCTATGAGCAGTTCTTC
TRBV2	TRBD1	TRBJ1-5	-	CASSSRQGWDQPQHF	TGTGCCAGCAGTTCCCGACAGGGGTGGGATCAGCCCCAGCATTTT
TRBV5-4	TRBD2	TRBJ2-7	-	CASSFLISGRASYEQYF	TGTGCCAGCAGCTTCCTAATTAGCGGGAGGGCGTCCTACGAGCAGTACTTC
TRBV28	TRBD1	TRBJ1-3	many	CASTATGGRGGNTIYF	TGTGCCAGCACAGCCACAGGGGGCAGGGGCGGAAACACCATATATTTT
TRBV10-3	-	TRBJ1-2	few	CAIRPGGANYGYTF	TGTGCCATCAGGCCCGGGGGGGCTAACTATGGCTACACCTTC
TRBV4-3	-	TRBJ1-5	-	CASSQDLRQPQHF	TGCGCCAGCAGCCAAGATTTGCGACAGCCCCAGCATTTT
TRBV10-3	TRBD2	TRBJ2-2	-	CAIRAGAGAGTGELFF	TGTGCCATCCGGGCTGGAGCGGGAGCGGGCACCGGGGAGCTGTTTTTT
TRBV7-9	TRBD2	TRBJ2-3	-	CASSPGGTAQSTQYF	TGTGCCAGCAGTCCCGGGGGGACCGCACAGAGTACGCAGTATTTT
TRBV6-2/TRBV6-3	TRBD2	TRBJ2-3	-	CASSYQGLAGTASTDTQYF	TGTGCCAGCAGTTACCAGGGACTAGCGGGCACAGCTAGCACAGATACGCAGTATTTT
TRBV19	-	TRBJ2-3	-	CASSTTGVAQYF	TGTGCCAGTAGTACTACGGGGGTTGCGCAGTATTTT
TRBV30	-	TRBJ1-6	-	CAWSVQGNSPLHF	TGTGCCTGGAGTGTTCAGGGCAATTCACCCCTCCACTTT
TRBV29-1	-	TRBJ2-5	-	CSVSLPGETQYF	TGCAGCGTCTCTCTCCCAGGGGAGACCCAGTACTTC